These T cell receptor beta chains were read from a single sample in a study of T cell responses to AZD1222 COVID-19 vaccine. Repertoires were generated with immunoSEQ multiplex PCR, while TCRdb's copy carries only in-frame clones and drops some. This table holds about 150,000 clones, about 87% found once. The sample consisted of peripheral blood, taken on day 0 of AZD1222 vaccination. These receptors were taken from an adult in good health. Both conserved end residues are part of each CDR3. The D gene is left open where the match is weak. Size values are once, few and many counts, or a class for expanded clones, and some rows have none.

TRBJ1-2	TRBV12-3/TRBV12-4	-	TRBD1	CASSGDRGLGYTF	TGTGCCAGCAGTGGGGACAGGGGGCTGGGCTACACCTTC
TRBJ2-1	TRBV9	-	TRBD2	CASSVELGGGALFF	TGTGCCAGCAGCGTAGAATTAGGCGGGGGGGCCCTGTTCTTC
TRBJ1-5	TRBV19	-	TRBD1	CASRDGTGAQPQHF	TGTGCCAGTAGGGACGGGACAGGGGCTCAGCCCCAGCATTTT
TRBJ2-5	TRBV28	-	-	CASSLRSQETQYF	TGTGCCAGCAGTCTAAGATCACAAGAGACCCAGTACTTC
TRBJ2-2	TRBV7-2	-	-	CASTLPWGSGTGELFF	TGTGCCAGCACCCTCCCTTGGGGGTCTGGCACCGGGGAGCTGTTTTTT
TRBJ2-7	TRBV6-5	-	-	CASRTAAYEQYF	TGTGCCAGCAGGACCGCAGCGTACGAGCAGTACTTC
TRBJ2-5	TRBV7-2	few	-	CASSLSPLNIQETQYF	TGTGCCAGCAGCTTATCACCCCTGAATATACAAGAGACCCAGTACTTC
TRBJ2-7	TRBV10-3	-	-	CAISELGSPYEQYF	TGTGCCATCAGTGAATTGGGCAGCCCCTACGAGCAGTACTTC
TRBJ2-7	TRBV5-6	-	TRBD1	CASSRDRGYEQYF	TGTGCCAGCAGCAGGGACAGGGGCTACGAGCAGTACTTC
TRBJ1-1	TRBV7-2	-	TRBD1	CASSPEDRGQVTEAFF	TGTGCCAGCAGCCCAGAGGACAGGGGGCAGGTGACTGAAGCTTTCTTT
TRBJ2-3	TRBV11-3	-	TRBD1	CASSFEGALTDTQYF	TGTGCCAGCAGCTTCGAGGGGGCGCTCACAGATACGCAGTATTTT
TRBJ1-3	TRBV10-3	-	TRBD1	CAISEQGARGNTIYF	TGTGCCATCAGTGAACAGGGGGCGCGTGGAAACACCATATATTTT
TRBJ2-2	TRBV25-1	-	TRBD2	CASSEPSGGRELFF	TGTGCCAGCAGTGAGCCTAGCGGGGGGAGGGAGCTGTTTTTT
TRBJ2-5	TRBV11-3	-	TRBD1	CASSLGDRGGETQYF	TGTGCCAGCAGCCTAGGCGACAGGGGCGGGGAGACCCAGTACTTC
TRBJ1-1	TRBV4-3	-	TRBD1	CASSQDRGDTEAFF	TGCGCCAGCAGCCAAGACAGGGGGGACACTGAAGCTTTCTTT
TRBJ1-1	TRBV6-6	-	-	CASSSRGWPGNTEAFF	TGTGCCAGCAGTTCCCGCGGGTGGCCCGGGAACACTGAAGCTTTCTTT
TRBJ1-5	TRBV6-2/TRBV6-3	-	-	CASSSNRVGNQPQHF	TGTGCCAGCAGCTCGAACAGGGTGGGCAATCAGCCCCAGCATTTT
TRBJ1-3	TRBV6-1	-	TRBD1	CASSEVAGGYSGNTIYF	TGTGCCAGCAGTGAAGTTGCAGGGGGCTACTCTGGAAACACCATATATTTT
TRBJ1-2	TRBV5-6	-	-	CASSENRAYYGYTF	TGTGCCAGCAGTGAAAACAGGGCCTACTATGGCTACACCTTC
TRBJ2-1	TRBV6-5	few	TRBD1	CASSYSWAGGLNEQFF	TGTGCCAGCAGTTACTCCTGGGCAGGGGGTTTGAATGAGCAGTTCTTC
TRBJ2-5	TRBV2	-	-	CASRGAKETQYF	TGTGCCAGCAGAGGGGCCAAAGAGACCCAGTACTTC
TRBJ2-5	TRBV7-2	-	-	CASSLASARFRETQYF	TGTGCCAGCAGCTTAGCTAGCGCCCGGTTCCGAGAGACCCAGTACTTC
TRBJ2-1	TRBV7-2	-	TRBD2	CASSSMTSGSYNEQFF	TGTGCCAGCAGCTCCATGACTAGCGGGTCCTACAATGAGCAGTTCTTC
TRBJ1-2	TRBV6-5	few	TRBD1	CASSRDRAPYGYTF	TGTGCCAGCAGCCGGGACAGGGCGCCCTATGGCTACACCTTC
TRBJ2-1	TRBV19	-	TRBD2	CASSPSGDSYNEQFF	TGTGCCAGTAGCCCTAGCGGGGACTCCTACAATGAGCAGTTCTTC
TRBJ1-5	TRBV20-1	-	-	CSASGRAQHF	TGCAGTGCTTCAGGTCGGGCCCAGCATTTT
TRBJ1-2	TRBV6-2/TRBV6-3	-	TRBD1	CASSKGTVLSYGYTF	TGTGCCAGCAGCAAAGGGACAGTCCTATCATATGGCTACACCTTC
TRBJ2-4	TRBV7-8	-	-	CASSPTSRAEGTNIQYF	TGTGCCAGCAGTCCTACCTCGCGAGCGGAGGGGACAAACATTCAGTACTTC
TRBJ1-1	TRBV18	-	-	CASSPPRNFDDTEAFF	TGTGCCAGCTCACCTCCCAGGAACTTTGATGACACTGAAGCTTTCTTT
TRBJ1-5	TRBV5-1	once	TRBD1	CASSPLTGGGQPQHF	TGCGCCAGCAGCCCGTTGACAGGGGGCGGTCAGCCCCAGCATTTT
TRBJ2-1	TRBV18	-	-	CASSHRSSYNEQFF	TGTGCCAGCTCACACCGATCCTCCTACAATGAGCAGTTCTTC
TRBJ1-2	TRBV3-1/TRBV3-2	once	-	CASSRSENYGYTF	TGTGCCAGCAGCCGCAGCGAGAACTATGGCTACACCTTC
TRBJ1-1	TRBV19	-	-	CASSIDHKSTEAFF	TGTGCCAGTAGTATAGATCATAAGAGCACTGAAGCTTTCTTT
TRBJ1-2	TRBV19	few	TRBD1	CASSALQGADYGYTF	TGTGCCAGTAGTGCGTTACAGGGGGCGGACTATGGCTACACCTTC
TRBJ1-2	TRBV6-4	-	TRBD1	CASRPQGVRGPGIDYGYTF	TGTGCCAGCAGGCCACAGGGGGTCCGAGGGCCGGGGATAGACTATGGCTACACCTTC
TRBJ1-5	TRBV5-8	once	TRBD1	CASSLGQVRQPQHF	TGTGCCAGCAGCCTGGGACAGGTTCGTCAGCCCCAGCATTTT
TRBJ2-5	TRBV3-1/TRBV3-2	-	-	CASSQGGWETQYF	TGTGCCAGCAGCCAGGGCGGGTGGGAGACCCAGTACTTC
TRBJ1-5	TRBV19	-	TRBD1	CASSAGTGGLSNQPQHF	TGTGCCAGTAGTGCCGGGACAGGGGGCCTCAGCAATCAGCCCCAGCATTTT
TRBJ1-2	TRBV2	-	-	CASSLGQRTNYGYTF	TGTGCCAGCAGCCTGGGACAACGGACTAACTATGGCTACACCTTC
TRBJ2-5	TRBV27	-	TRBD1	CASSLSRGLETQYF	TGTGCCAGCAGTTTATCGAGGGGGCTCGAGACCCAGTACTTC
TRBJ1-1	TRBV20-1	-	-	CSAGDSSEAFF	TGCAGTGCTGGAGACAGCTCTGAAGCTTTCTTT
TRBJ2-5	TRBV6-5	-	-	CASSLLGRETQYF	TGTGCCAGCAGTCTCCTCGGAAGGGAGACCCAGTACTTC
TRBJ2-5	TRBV5-1	-	-	CASRGQHGAETQYF	TGCGCCAGTCGGGGACAACACGGCGCGGAGACCCAGTACTTC
TRBJ1-1	TRBV4-1	once	-	CASSFGQMNTEAFF	TGCGCCAGCAGCTTCGGACAAATGAACACTGAAGCTTTCTTT
TRBJ2-3	TRBV11-1	once	TRBD2	CASSKGRGSTDTQYF	TGTGCCAGCAGCAAAGGGAGGGGTAGCACAGATACGCAGTATTTT
TRBJ1-3	TRBV7-2	-	-	CASSSVGGAGNTIYF	TGTGCCAGCTCATCGGTGGGGGGAGCTGGAAACACCATATATTTT
TRBJ1-5	TRBV5-5	-	-	CASSLTSPNQPQHF	TGTGCCAGCAGCTTGACGTCCCCTAATCAGCCCCAGCATTTT
TRBJ1-5	TRBV23-1	once	-	CASSQKEERDSNQPQHF	TGCGCCAGCAGTCAAAAGGAAGAGAGAGATAGCAATCAGCCCCAGCATTTT
TRBJ1-2	TRBV4-1	-	-	CASSQDPSANYGYTF	TGCGCCAGCAGCCAAGATCCTTCCGCAAACTATGGCTACACCTTC
TRBJ1-5	TRBV6-5	-	-	CASMTGNQPQHF	TGTGCCAGCATGACAGGTAATCAGCCCCAGCATTTT
TRBJ2-3	TRBV5-1	-	TRBD2	CASSSTSGSTDTQYF	TGCGCCAGCAGCTCGACTAGCGGTAGCACAGATACGCAGTATTTT
TRBJ1-3	TRBV5-4	once	TRBD1	CASSLGGTVPGNTIYF	TGTGCCAGCAGCTTGGGGGGGACAGTCCCCGGAAACACCATATATTTT
TRBJ1-2	TRBV19	-	-	CASKVDGPRPYGYTF	TGTGCCAGTAAAGTAGATGGGCCTCGGCCCTATGGCTACACCTTC